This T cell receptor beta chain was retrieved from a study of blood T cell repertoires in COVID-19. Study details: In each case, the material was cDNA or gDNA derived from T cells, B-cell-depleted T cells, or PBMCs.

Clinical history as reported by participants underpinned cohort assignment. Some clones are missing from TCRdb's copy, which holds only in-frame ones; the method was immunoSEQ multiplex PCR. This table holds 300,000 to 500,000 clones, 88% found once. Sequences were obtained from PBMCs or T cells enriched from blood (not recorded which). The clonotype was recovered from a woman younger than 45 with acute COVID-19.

For the CDR3, the DNA is TGCGCCAGCAGCCAAGTTCGGTCTCGGAATGAGCAGTTCTTC. Amino acids: CASSQVRSRNEQFF. This chain connects TRBV4-1 to TRBJ2-1, with D unresolved. The CDR3 is 14 residues long. Trimming took off 1 base at V and 7 bases at J, with 11 bases between the two ends. CDR1 is MGHRA and CDR2 is YSYEKL in the germline V gene.